A selection of T cell receptor beta chains follows, all from one sample in a study of early T cells in non-severe SARS-CoV-2 infection. TCRdb passed the 5' RACE reads through MiXCR, listing each CDR3 protein once. The data hold some 50,000 distinct CDR3 sequences, with roughly a tenth observed a single time. Source material: whole blood. These receptor sequences come from an adult who was a healthcare worker with PCR-confirmed SARS-CoV-2 infection or an uninfected control (not recorded which). The CDR3 runs from the conserved cysteine through the conserved F or W.

TRBJ2-3 TRBV7-8 CASSLTAYRSSTDTQYF
TRBJ1-6 TRBV21-1 CASSKVRPPHRPNSPLHF
TRBJ1-1 TRBV7-9 CASSSHGGTRNTEAFF
TRBJ2-1 TRBV7-8 CASSLGTSGIEQFF
TRBJ1-1 TRBV29-1 CSVAGWGTEAFF
TRBJ2-1 TRBV12-3/TRBV12-4 CASTLIGSVGEQFF
TRBJ2-1 TRBV7-9 CASSSRSVSF
TRBJ2-5 TRBV5-1 CASSSPKETQYF
TRBJ2-4 TRBV12-3/TRBV12-4 CASSPGGAKNIQYF
TRBJ2-4 TRBV9 CASSRLADAKNIQYF
TRBJ1-2 TRBV5-4 CASSLGATYGYTF
TRBJ2-2 TRBV11-2 CASSLGPVNTGELFF
TRBJ1-3 TRBV4-2 CASSQDERRPGNTIYF
TRBJ2-1 TRBV6-6 CASSYGGTYNEQFF
TRBJ2-3 TRBV18 CASSPSPDTQYF
TRBJ1-5 TRBV6-2/TRBV6-3 CASSYSGLNQPQHF
TRBJ2-7 TRBV6-2/TRBV6-3 CASSQPRGEQYF
TRBJ2-7 TRBV5-8 CASSLGVVAYEQYF
TRBJ2-1 TRBV12-3/TRBV12-4 CASSPGYYSYNEQFF
TRBJ1-1 TRBV11-2 CASSEIQGAVSTEAFF
TRBJ2-3 TRBV19 CASSPVSGDTQYF
TRBJ2-7 TRBV12-5 CASGLTRQDHEQYF
TRBJ1-2 TRBV12-3/TRBV12-4 CASSPSRVYGYTF
TRBJ2-7 TRBV11-3 CASSPGLASYEQYF
TRBJ2-7 TRBV20-1 CSASPPKRGPSYEQYF
TRBJ2-1 TRBV24-1 CATKGTGFDNEQFF
TRBJ2-7 TRBV6-5 CASSYSLLREQYF
TRBJ1-5 TRBV18 CASSPTVQQPQHF
TRBJ2-1 TRBV29-1 CSVPGQGAWNEQFF
TRBJ2-5 TRBV29-1 CSGGEGETQYF
TRBJ1-2 TRBV5-6 CASIHGAGLYGYTF
TRBJ2-1 TRBV29-1 CSALRPSSYNEQFF
TRBJ2-6 TRBV6-2/TRBV6-3 CASSAGGAGANVLTF
TRBJ2-7 TRBV6-5 CASRNNDLWLAGTNYEQYF
TRBJ1-2 TRBV10-3 CAIRGGRSYGYTF